Presented here are 3 T cell receptor beta chains from one specimen sequenced in a study of cytomegalovirus exposure and HLA in healthy donors. The protocol was immunoSEQ multiplex PCR, while the TCRdb copy is restricted to in-frame clones and leaves out a portion. Of 150,000 to 200,000 clones detected, about nine tenths appear once; the ten largest clones hold about a tenth. The sample was PBMCs. Source of these receptors: a woman aged 18 to 35 in good health and CMV-seropositive.

The rearrangement links TRBV29-1 to TRBJ1-2, with 7 nucleotides matching TRBD1. CDR1 is SQVTM, CDR2 ANQGSEA, per germline. The length of the CDR3 is 14 residues. V dropped 4 bases and J dropped 0; count of bases not matched to a gene: 5. The CDR3 is CSVVTGVSNYGYTF. CDR3 DNA: TGCAGCGTTGTCACAGGGGTCTCTAACTATGGCTACACCTTC.

The chain has TRBV7-3 and TRBJ1-1; D might be TRBD1 (6 bases). The CDR3 contains 14 residues. In germline, CDR1 is SGHTA, CDR2 FQGTGA. The V end was cut by 5 bases, the J end by 5 bases, with 15 bases between. The CDR3 spells CASSPGRRGTEAFF. CDR3 nucleotide sequence: TGTGCCAGCAGCCCCGGGCGAAGGGGGACTGAAGCTTTCTTT.

This clone was counted once. This rearrangement joins TRBV4-2 to TRBJ2-1; 13 nucleotides match TRBD2. The junction had 0 bases not matched to a gene; V was cut back by 1 base and J by 12 bases. CDR3 length: 13 amino acids. Germline V gene lookup returns CDR1 LGHNA and CDR2 YNFKEQ. This CDR3 reads CASSQGLAGGQFF. The CDR3 DNA sequence: TGTGCCAGCAGCCAAGGACTAGCGGGAGGGCAGTTCTTC.